Listed below are T cell receptor beta chains from one sample, sequenced in a study of shared clonotypes between healthy human individuals. The data were produced by immunoSEQ multiplex PCR, yet TCRdb's version contains in-frame clones alone and is incomplete. The sample lists roughly 700,000 clones; approximately 74% were seen once. Sequencing used memory CD4+ T cells sorted from blood. These receptors were obtained from a woman aged 25 to 39 in good health. Each CDR3 is given without its conserved first and last residue. The size of a clone is reported for some rows only, either as once, few or many, or as a class for expanded clones.

TRBV5-4	12	TRBJ2-5	NA	ASSRALAEETQY
TRBV18	11	TRBJ2-5	NA	ASSPGEQETQY
TRBV29-1	11	TRBJ2-1	NA	SSGTSGPNEQF
TRBV5-6	13	TRBJ1-4	NA	ASRRHMATNEKLF
TRBV6-6	10	TRBJ2-5	NA	ASSYRGETQY
TRBV18	12	TRBJ2-7	NA	ASSQDAGSYEQY
TRBV5-6	16	TRBJ2-7	many	ASSFGLLAGGTSYEQY
TRBV11-2	12	TRBJ1-1	few	ASSLGGEGTEAF
TRBV19	14	TRBJ2-6	NA	ASSRRGETGANVLT
TRBV2	13	TRBJ2-5	NA	ASSEAPTGSKTQY
TRBV20-1	8	TRBJ2-3	NA	SVQRNTQY
TRBV20-1	9	TRBJ2-5	NA	SANAQETQY
TRBV5-1	13	TRBJ1-2	NA	ASSSPGQGSYGYT
TRBV5-3	15	TRBJ1-5	NA	ARSLCPTGTGDQPQH
TRBV10-2	13	TRBJ2-5	NA	ASRGMAGVQETQY
TRBV6-5	11	TRBJ2-7	NA	ASTPRPWDEQY
TRBV25-1	13	TRBJ2-2	NA	ASRSGTVYTGELF
TRBV6-5	10	TRBJ2-7	NA	ASRTGGYEQY
TRBV29-1	11	TRBJ2-5	NA	SVELTGSETQY
TRBV20-1	9	TRBJ1-1	NA	SARGYTEAF
TRBV5-1	13	TRBJ2-3	few	ASSLGGTRTDTQY
TRBV7-9	15	TRBJ1-1	NA	ASSFEGGFAKNTEAF
TRBV29-1	12	TRBJ1-2	NA	SVEDRGTGVGYT
TRBV7-9	13	TRBJ2-2	NA	ASSRGQGSTGELF
TRBV7-8	13	TRBJ2-3	NA	ASNLTGGGRGTQY
TRBV6-5	11	TRBJ1-1	once	ASSYSARFVAF
TRBV11-3	11	TRBJ2-2	NA	ASSLTNTGELF
TRBV4-1	15	TRBJ2-1	NA	ASSRFTSGSSYNEQF
TRBV27	12	TRBJ1-2	once	ASSLYGGPYGYT
TRBV28	13	TRBJ1-5	NA	ASTLGAGWNQPQH
TRBV6-1	10	TRBJ2-3	few	ASIQGTDTQY
TRBV9	13	TRBJ2-2	NA	ASRPGSSLTGELF
TRBV27	12	TRBJ2-4	NA	ASRSGVAKNIQY
TRBV15	15	TRBJ1-4	NA	ATSRDLVAGVYEKLF
TRBV19	10	TRBJ1-5	NA	ASSIARQPQH
TRBV29-1	11	TRBJ1-5	NA	SVAQGLFQPQH
TRBV6-5	10	TRBJ1-2	NA	ASSRPSGGYT
TRBV2	13	TRBJ1-5	few	ASSLSFGGQQPQH
TRBV18	13	TRBJ1-2	NA	ASSPGQGAEDGYT
TRBV19	12	TRBJ2-1	many	ASTPGQLLNEQF